Presented here are 6 T cell receptor beta chains from one specimen sequenced in a study of blood T cells in healthy people across ages. Sample-barcoded 5' priming and a J-beta primer mix drove a second PCR of about 6 to 12 cycles. Each CDR3 protein gets one entry after TCRdb re-called the 5' RACE reads with MiXCR. The sample yields about 680,000 distinct CDR3 sequences, approximately 49% seen once. Sequencing used blood. These receptors originate from a woman aged 60-70 years in good health.

The J gene is TRBJ1-1, the V gene TRBV7-2, with unresolved D. Germline lookup yields CDR1 SGHTA and CDR2 FQGNSA. CDR3 length: 14 amino acids. V lost 3 bases and J 5 bases, leaving 13 bases between the germline ends. CDR3 nucleotide sequence: TGTGCCAGCAGCTTCCGACACGGGCCGACTGAAGCTTTCTTT. Translated, it gives CASSFRHGPTEAFF.

Worth noting for this clonotype: It is unclear where the CDR3 begins or ends on the DNA, so no DNA is shown, and the CDR3 is as TCRdb lists it. The J gene is TRBJ2-3, the V gene TRBV14; TRBD1, the table's D call, lacks a check against the DNA. The CDR3 has 23 residues if both end residues are counted. Germline V CDR1 and CDR2: SGHDN, FVKESK. Here the CDR3 reads CASSQQRANEQFFGGPSTDTQYF.

This clonotype was detected only a few times. The chain employs TRBV28 and TRBJ1-2; TRBD1 might be the D (5 bases). The CDR3 extends over 16 amino acids. Germline V CDR1 and CDR2: MDHEN, SYDVKM. V was shortened by 6 bases and J by 6 bases, with 23 bases between the two germline ends. CDR3 sequence (DNA): TGTGCCAGCAGATTAATCGCCGGGGGGATTAGTGATGGCTACACCTTC. It codes for CASRLIAGGISDGYTF.

The sample holds a few counts of this clonotype. The rearrangement links TRBV29-1 to TRBJ2-3, with 13 bases identical to TRBD2. The V gene's germline CDR1 is SQVTM and CDR2 ANQGSEA. Losses at the gene ends were 6 bases for V and 0 bases for J; bases not matched to a gene: 3. The CDR3 runs 15 residues. The CDR3 region is CSVRTSGGSTDTQYF. The CDR3 coding sequence is TGCAGCGTGCGGACTAGCGGGGGCAGCACAGATACGCAGTATTTT.

The V and J genes are TRBV30 and TRBJ2-1, with TRBD2 as a possible D gene (6 bases). Germline V gives CDR1 GTSNPN, CDR2 SVGIG (reference sequence). V lost 8 bases to trimming and J lost 2 bases, with 10 bases between them. This CDR3 is built from 12 residues. CDR3 DNA sequence: TGTGCCGGCATAGCGGCCTACAATGAGCAGTTCTTC. Its translation: CAGIAAYNEQFF. Supplemented by reference TRBV30 and TRBJ2-1, the full variable domain reads SQTIHQWPATLVQPVGSPLSLECTVEGTSNPNLYWYRQAAGRGLQLLFYSVGIGQISSEVPQNLSASRPQDRQFILSSKKLLLSDSGFYLCAGIAAYNEQFFGPGTRLTVL.

V gene TRBV2 combines with J gene TRBJ2-5, with 7 positions matching TRBD1. The CDR3 extends over 13 amino acids. J gave up 2 bases and V 7 bases, and 4 bases lay outside the gene matches. Germline V gene data show CDR1 as SNHLY and CDR2 as FYNNEI. This CDR3 reads CASKDRAQETQYF. The CDR3 bases are TGTGCCAGCAAAGACAGGGCTCAAGAGACCCAGTACTTC.